The 26 T cell receptor beta chains in this list originate from one sample, sequenced in a study of shared clonotypes between healthy human individuals. CD8 cells classed as naive were CD45RO-negative and positively selected for CCR7, excluding terminally differentiated effector memory CD45RA+ cells. This table comes from immunoSEQ multiplex PCR, and its TCRdb copy is limited to in-frame clones, with some not included. Here the sample spans about 2.1 million clones, 80% to 95% being singletons. Sequencing was performed on naive CD8+ T cells from PBMCs. The receptor set was obtained from a young man in good health. Some clones in this sample may be carry-over from other donors' samples.

The rearrangement uses TRBV7-8 and TRBJ1-5; TRBD1 might be the D (5 bases). Germline loops: CDR1 SGHVS, CDR2 FQNEAQ. V was clipped by 1 base and J by 6 bases, with 19 bases between them. The CDR3 spans 17 residues. The CDR3 DNA follows: TGTGCCAGCAGCTTAGTTTTCGGGGGATCAAGTAGTCAGCCCCAGCATTTT. Translated, it gives CASSLVFGGSSSQPQHF.

A note on this clone: The identical CDR3 is also encoded by other nucleotide sequences in the sample. The chain has TRBV28 and TRBJ1-1; D uncertain. The CDR3 is 13 amino acids. In germline, CDR1 is MDHEN, CDR2 SYDVKM. The V gene lost 2 bases and the J gene lost 2 bases, with 6 bases spanning the gap. The CDR3 sequence: CASSLAENTEAFF. CDR3 DNA sequence: TGTGCCAGCAGTTTAGCGGAAAACACTGAAGCTTTCTTT.

The gene calls are TRBV4-3 and TRBJ2-7, with D unresolved. The CDR3 has 14 residues. Germline V gene sequence: CDR1 LGHNA, CDR2 YSLEER. Trimming stripped 0 bases from V and 5 bases from J, with 11 bases between. CDR3: CASSQDLGVNEQYF. Here the CDR3 DNA reads TGCGCCAGCAGCCAAGATTTAGGCGTGAACGAGCAGTACTTC.

This chain links TRBV13 with TRBJ1-2; TRBD1 matches at 8 bases. The CDR3 covers 15 residues. From germline, CDR1 is PRHDT and CDR2 FYEKMQ (reference sequence). Losses at the gene ends were 4 bases for V and 0 bases for J; bases not matched to a gene: 4. The CDR3 loop is CASSSRGRSNYGYTF. The CDR3 DNA follows: TGTGCCAGCAGCTCCAGGGGGCGCTCTAACTATGGCTACACCTTC.

The sample holds one count of this clone. The rearrangement uses TRBV11-2 and TRBJ1-4; no definite D call. Trimming took off 1 base at V and 4 bases at J, with 16 bases between the two ends. Germline-derived CDR1 and CDR2 are SGHAT and FQNNGV. The CDR3 extends over 17 amino acids. Here the CDR3 reads CASSLGSVRTGNEKLFF. The CDR3 DNA reads TGTGCCAGCAGCTTAGGTTCCGTACGGACGGGTAATGAAAAACTGTTTTTT.

This chain connects TRBV5-4 to TRBJ2-1, with 7 bases fitting TRBD2. The germline CDR1 and CDR2 sequences are SGHNT and YYREEE (reference sequence). With 4 bases clipped from V and 3 bases from J, the junction kept 7 bases outside the gene matches. The CDR3 loop spans 15 amino acids. This chain's CDR3 is CASSPGLADYNEQFF. Written as DNA, the CDR3 is TGTGCCAGCAGCCCCGGGCTAGCGGACTACAATGAGCAGTTCTTC. Together with reference TRBV5-4 and TRBJ2-1, the CDR3 gives the full variable domain: ETGVTQSPTHLIKTRGQQVTLRCSSQSGHNTVSWYQQALGQGPQFIFQYYREEENGRGNFPPRFSGLQFPNYSSELNVNALELDDSALYLCASSPGLADYNEQFFGPGTRLTVL.

The chain combines TRBV28 with TRBJ1-4; D is undetermined. The CDR3 consists of 13 residues. Germline V gene sequence: CDR1 MDHEN, CDR2 SYDVKM. Trimming left V 3 bases short and J 8 bases short, with 10 bases between. The CDR3 sequence: CASSLTVVEKLFF. The CDR3 region has the DNA TGTGCCAGCAGTTTGACGGTTGTGGAAAAACTGTTTTTT.

V usage is TRBV19 and J usage is TRBJ1-5, with TRBD1 as a possible D gene (6 bases). This CDR3 has 20 amino acids. Germline CDR1 reads LNHDA; CDR2 reads SQIVND (reference sequence). The ends were cut back, 5 bases at V and 6 bases at J, with 32 bases in the middle. The CDR3 region has the DNA TGTGCCAGTAGTCCCCGGGGCGGGGGCGCCCCGTCGAAGGGGAGTCAGCCCCAGCATTTT. This sequence encodes CASSPRGGGAPSKGSQPQHF.

The V gene is TRBV9, the J gene TRBJ2-5; D call uncertain. This CDR3 region has 14 residues. V was cut by 0 bases and J by 4 bases, with 10 bases left in between. The V gene's germline CDR1 is SGDLS and CDR2 YYNGEE. The CDR3 DNA reads as TGTGCCAGCAGCGTAGCGGACCAAGCAGAGACCCAGTACTTC. It specifies CASSVADQAETQYF.

The gene calls are TRBV5-5 and TRBJ2-1, with D possibly matching TRBD2 (5 bases). Trimming left V 1 base short and J 5 bases short, with 10 bases between. The germline V gene encodes CDR1 SGHKS and CDR2 YYEKEE (reference sequence). The CDR3 sequence is 14 residues long. As DNA, the CDR3 is TGTGCCAGCAGCTTGTTTTCTAGCAACAATGAGCAGTTCTTC. Protein: CASSLFSSNNEQFF.

About this clone: Distinct nucleotide sequences in the sample also encode this CDR3. The rearrangement joins TRBV29-1 to TRBJ2-2; weak D call: TRBD1 (5 bases). The CDR3 contains 13 residues. Per germline, CDR1 SQVTM and CDR2 ANQGSEA. Trimming shortened V by 3 bases and J by 1 base, and 6 bases separated the two germline ends. CDR3 in amino acids: CSVETVNTGELFF. The CDR3 DNA sequence: TGCAGCGTTGAGACAGTGAACACCGGGGAGCTGTTTTTT.

This chain connects TRBV29-1 to TRBJ2-1; D might be TRBD1 (6 bases). Trimming removed 7 bases from V and 10 bases from J, with 26 bases in between. Germline V gene sequence: CDR1 SQVTM, CDR2 ANQGSEA. The CDR3 covers 15 residues. The chain's CDR3 is CSGSGQGKGSWEQFF. The DNA for the CDR3 is TGCAGCGGATCGGGGCAGGGGAAGGGCTCTTGGGAGCAGTTCTTC.

Note on this clone: Additional DNA sequences in this sample encode the identical CDR3. V gene TRBV9 combines with J gene TRBJ2-3; 8 nucleotides line up with TRBD2. J was trimmed by 0 bases and V by 4 bases; bases with no gene match: 1. This CDR3 is 14 amino acids long. CDR1 and CDR2 from the germline V gene are SGDLS and YYNGEE. The CDR3 spells CASSPSGSTDTQYF. In DNA, the CDR3 is TGTGCCAGCAGCCCTAGCGGGAGCACAGATACGCAGTATTTT.

The chain links TRBV19 to TRBJ2-7; maybe TRBD2 (5 bases). With 3 bases removed from V and 6 bases from J, the gap between germline ends came to 12 bases. Germline loops: CDR1 LNHDA, CDR2 SQIVND (reference sequence). The CDR3 has 13 residues. CDR3 coding DNA: TGTGCCAGTAGTATCGGGATTCAGGTCGAGCAGTACTTC. Amino acids: CASSIGIQVEQYF.

V gene TRBV28 combines with J gene TRBJ2-7; TRBD2 matches at 8 bases. The CDR3 has 17 amino acids. The J segment lost 0 bases and the V segment lost 4 bases, leaving 11 bases of the junction unmatched. In germline, CDR1 is MDHEN, CDR2 SYDVKM. Here the CDR3 DNA reads TGTGCCAGCAGTTGGCCGGCGGGAGGCGTTTCCTCCTACGAGCAGTACTTC. Residues: CASSWPAGGVSSYEQYF.

For the CDR3, the DNA is TGTGCCAGTAGTGCGGGGACAGGGGGAGGCTACACCTTC. It encodes CASSAGTGGGYTF. The chain uses TRBV19 and TRBJ1-2, with 11 bases lining up with TRBD1. This CDR3 has 13 residues. CDR1 is LNHDA and CDR2 is SQIVND in the germline V gene (reference sequence). J was trimmed by 8 bases and V by 5 bases; bases with no gene match: 4.

DNA of the CDR3: TGTGCCAGCAGCGGTGGACAGAGCACTGAAGCTTTCTTT. Translation: CASSGGQSTEAFF. This chain links TRBV9 with TRBJ1-1; D is perhaps TRBD1 (6 bases). V dropped 3 bases and J dropped 4 bases, with 10 bases sitting between them. CDR3 length: 13 residues. From germline, CDR1 is SGDLS and CDR2 YYNGEE.

This clone was seen a single time. The chain combines TRBV7-9 with TRBJ2-1; 12 nucleotides align to TRBD1. J lost 8 bases, V lost 7 bases, and 9 bases had no gene match. The germline V gene encodes CDR1 SEHNR and CDR2 FQNEAQ (reference sequence). There are 15 residues in the CDR3. The DNA for the CDR3 is TGTGCCAGCATCGCTTCCCGGGACAGGGGGCATGAGCAGTTCTTC. Residues: CASIASRDRGHEQFF.

The V gene is TRBV7-2, the J gene TRBJ2-3; D is possibly TRBD1 (6 bases). The CDR3 runs 15 residues. Deletions cut 5 bases from V and 2 bases from J, with 14 bases between. Germline values: CDR1 SGHTA, CDR2 FQGNSA. CDR3 residues: CASSLGTTYTDTQYF. The DNA of the CDR3 is TGTGCCAGCAGCCTCGGGACAACCTACACAGATACGCAGTATTTT.

This clone was seen once. Here the CDR3 DNA reads TGCGCCAGCAGCTTGACCCCAGGGAGGGGCGATATCTACGAGCAGTACTTC. It codes for CASSLTPGRGDIYEQYF. The chain combines TRBV5-1 with TRBJ2-7, with 7 positions matching TRBD2. Germline V gives CDR1 SGHRS, CDR2 YFSETQ. The CDR3 has 17 residues. V was clipped by 1 base and J by 3 bases; unmatched bases: 13.

The chain recombines TRBV11-2 with TRBJ2-5; D may be TRBD2 (6 bases). V was clipped by 5 bases and J by 4 bases, with 17 bases between them. Germline lookup yields CDR1 SGHAT and CDR2 FQNNGV. The CDR3 is 15 residues long. CDR3 sequence: CASSQAGLRGETQYF. CDR3 nucleotide sequence: TGTGCCAGCAGCCAGGCGGGACTTAGGGGAGAGACCCAGTACTTC.

The count of this clone is one. The chain couples TRBV9 to TRBJ1-5; unclear D gene. The CDR3 has 19 residues. CDR1 is SGDLS, CDR2 YYNGEE, per germline. Trimming shortened V by 1 base and J by 0 bases, and 20 bases separated the two germline ends. The CDR3 DNA reads TGTGCCAGCAGCGTATCCGGGCCTCGGAGACTTTATAGCAATCAGCCCCAGCATTTT. Protein sequence: CASSVSGPRRLYSNQPQHF.

The chain joins TRBV25-1 to TRBJ2-3; unclear D gene. The CDR3 length is 13 residues. The ends were cut back, 7 bases at V and 0 bases at J, with 8 bases in the middle. Germline CDR1 reads MGHDK; CDR2 reads SYGVNS. CDR3 loop: CASMSGSTDTQYF. The CDR3, as DNA: TGTGCCAGCATGTCTGGGAGCACAGATACGCAGTATTTT.

The V call is TRBV7-9, the J call TRBJ2-3; D is unresolved. V was cut by 4 bases and J by 6 bases, with 29 bases left in between. The CDR3 spans 19 residues. The germline V gene has CDR1 SEHNR and CDR2 FQNEAQ (reference sequence). The CDR3 is CASSYLTTESRKEWDTQYF. CDR3 nucleotide sequence: TGTGCCAGCAGCTACCTAACGACGGAGTCTAGGAAAGAATGGGATACGCAGTATTTT.

This chain uses TRBV28 with TRBJ2-2; TRBD1 or TRBD2 may be the D gene (5 bases each). The germline gives CDR1 MDHEN, CDR2 SYDVKM. The CDR3 has 11 residues. The CDR3 protein is CAGRAAGELFF. The CDR3 nucleotides read TGTGCGGGACGGGCAGCCGGGGAGCTGTTTTTT.

The chain joins TRBV27 to TRBJ1-1, with D uncertain. The germline gives CDR1 MNHEY, CDR2 SMNVEV (reference sequence). The CDR3 is 14 residues long. With 3 bases removed from V and 2 bases from J, the gap between germline ends came to 10 bases. This CDR3 is CASSFLPVNTEAFF. For the CDR3, the DNA is TGTGCCAGCAGTTTCCTTCCGGTCAACACTGAAGCTTTCTTT.